The present T cell receptor (beta chain) was sequenced within a study of blood T cell repertoires in COVID-19. Study-wide background: COVID-19 samples from acute and convalescent phases originated in the United States, Italy and Spain. PBMCs, B-cell-depleted T cells, or T cells were the source of the cDNA or gDNA that made up the material.

Profiling relied on immunoSEQ multiplex PCR, and the TCRdb table lists in-frame clones only, not all of them. The table has roughly 200,000 clones, less than 85% seen once; the top ten hold under 6.5%. Participants were aged roughly 18 to 90 years, lived in around 22 US areas, and enrolled virtually. The V gene end was trimmed by 2 bases and the J gene end by 4 bases; junction bases not matched to a gene: 13. The CDR3 totals 17 residues. Germline values: CDR1 MGHRA, CDR2 YSYEKL. The clonotype was recovered from a woman aged 60-70 years with acute COVID-19. This chain joins TRBV4-1 and TRBJ1-1; 7 bases are a match to TRBD1. Sequencing was carried out using PBMCs or T cells enriched from blood (not recorded which). CDR3 in DNA: TGCGCCAGCAGCCAAAATTTACCGGGACAGATAGTCACTGAAGCTTTCTTT. Residues: CASSQNLPGQIVTEAFF.